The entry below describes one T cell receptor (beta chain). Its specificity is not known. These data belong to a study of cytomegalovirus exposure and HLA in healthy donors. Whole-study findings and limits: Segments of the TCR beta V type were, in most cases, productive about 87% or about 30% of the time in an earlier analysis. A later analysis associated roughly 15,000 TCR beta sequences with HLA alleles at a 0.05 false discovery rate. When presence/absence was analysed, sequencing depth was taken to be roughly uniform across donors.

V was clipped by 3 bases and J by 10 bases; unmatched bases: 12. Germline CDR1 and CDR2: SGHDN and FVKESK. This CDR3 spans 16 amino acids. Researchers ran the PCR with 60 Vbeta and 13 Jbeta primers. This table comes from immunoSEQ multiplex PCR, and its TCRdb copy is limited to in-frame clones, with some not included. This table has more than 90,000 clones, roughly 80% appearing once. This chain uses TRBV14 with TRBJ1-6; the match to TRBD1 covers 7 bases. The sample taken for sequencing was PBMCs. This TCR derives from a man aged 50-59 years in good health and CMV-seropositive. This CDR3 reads CASSQGLQGNGSPLHF. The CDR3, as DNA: TGTGCCAGCAGCCAGGGATTACAGGGGAATGGGTCACCCCTCCACTTT.